This T cell receptor (beta chain) was captured in a study of blood T cell repertoires in COVID-19. Study overall: Sources were T cells, B-cell-depleted T cells, or PBMCs; the material itself was cDNA or gDNA.

CDR3 size: 14 residues. The V gene's germline CDR1 is MNHEY and CDR2 SMNVEV (reference sequence). V lost 5 bases and J lost 6; bases outside the gene matches: 6. Methods used by the authors: For nucleated cells, counts were estimated from reference gene primer amplification. Libraries were prepared by immunoSEQ multiplex PCR; TCRdb keeps only in-frame clonotypes and omits some of them. V and J calls and clone size come straight from that table; D and trimming were deduced from the DNA. Among just over 300,000 clones, approximately 83% were seen once, and the ten largest hold more than 2%. This chain connects TRBV27 to TRBJ1-4, with 7 bases fitting TRBD1. This clonotype was sampled from a man in his thirties or forties who had recovered from COVID-19. The sequencing sample was made of PBMCs or T cells enriched from blood (not recorded which). This chain's CDR3 is CASSRRGLDEKLFF. The CDR3 nucleotides read TGTGCCAGCAGTAGGAGGGGGCTCGATGAAAAACTGTTTTTT.